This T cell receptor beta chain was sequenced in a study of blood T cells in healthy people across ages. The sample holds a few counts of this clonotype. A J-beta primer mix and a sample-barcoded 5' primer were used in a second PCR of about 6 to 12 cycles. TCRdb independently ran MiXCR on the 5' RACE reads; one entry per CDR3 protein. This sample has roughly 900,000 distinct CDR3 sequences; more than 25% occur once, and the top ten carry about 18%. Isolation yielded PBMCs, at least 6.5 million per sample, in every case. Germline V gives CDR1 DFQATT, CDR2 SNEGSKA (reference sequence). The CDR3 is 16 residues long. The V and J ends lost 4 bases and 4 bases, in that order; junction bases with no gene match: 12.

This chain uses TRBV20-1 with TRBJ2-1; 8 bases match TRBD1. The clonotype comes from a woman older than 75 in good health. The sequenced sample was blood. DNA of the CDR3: TGCAGTGCTACCACAGGGGGAGGTTTTACTTACAATGAGCAGTTCTTC. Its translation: CSATTGGGFTYNEQFF.